This TCR beta chain originates from a study of blood T cells in healthy people across ages. The study, taken as a whole, reports: Reliance upon unsorted PBMCs precluded definitive naive versus antigen-experienced comparison. A greater number of naive CD4+ cells and higher diversity distinguished long-lived donors from aged donors.

Caucasian, healthy and from Russia, the donors were aged between roughly 6 and 100. Per sample, extraction of total RNA gave at least 5.5 micrograms in every case. A few counts support this clonotype. Antigen: not known. A second PCR of about 6 to 12 cycles used a sample-barcoded 5' primer and a J-beta primer mix. TCRdb itself ran the 5' RACE reads through MiXCR, one entry per CDR3 protein. Here the sample spans about 1.6 million distinct CDR3 sequences, roughly 32% being singletons. V lost 3 bases and J lost 1, with 9 bases in between. The CDR3 sequence is 14 residues long. The V gene's germline CDR1 is LNHNV and CDR2 YYDKDF (reference sequence).

This sequence joins TRBV15 and TRBJ1-1, with D unresolved. The sequence was collected from a woman aged 25 to 39 in good health. The specimen was blood. The CDR3 here is CATSRGRRNTEAFF. The CDR3 DNA is TGTGCCACCAGCAGGGGAAGGAGGAACACTGAAGCTTTCTTT.